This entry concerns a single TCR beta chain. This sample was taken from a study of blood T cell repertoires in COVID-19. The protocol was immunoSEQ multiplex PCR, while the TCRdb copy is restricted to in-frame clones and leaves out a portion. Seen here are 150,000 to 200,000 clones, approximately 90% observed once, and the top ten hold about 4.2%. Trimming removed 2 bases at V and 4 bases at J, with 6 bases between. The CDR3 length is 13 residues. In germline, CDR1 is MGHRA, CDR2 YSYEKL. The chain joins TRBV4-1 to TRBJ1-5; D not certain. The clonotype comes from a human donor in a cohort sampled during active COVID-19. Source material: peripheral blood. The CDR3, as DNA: TGCGCCAGCAGCCAATTGCAGAATCAGCCCCAGCATTTT. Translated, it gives CASSQLQNQPQHF.